Sequencing of this T cell receptor beta chain was carried out in a study of blood T cell repertoires in COVID-19. At the level of the study: Sources were T cells, B-cell-depleted T cells, or PBMCs; the material itself was cDNA or gDNA.

TCRdb keeps only in-frame clones here, not all; method: immunoSEQ multiplex PCR. The sample has 280,000 or so clones, about 91% seen once; the top ten hold 6.9%. CDR3 length: 16 residues. CDR1 SGDLS and CDR2 YYNGEE come from the germline V gene. With 4 bases clipped from V and 8 bases from J, the junction kept 12 bases outside the gene matches. The sequence was obtained from a woman aged 30 to 39 who had recovered from COVID-19. What was sequenced was peripheral blood. The J gene is TRBJ2-6, the V gene TRBV9, with 7 bases identical to TRBD1. Here the CDR3 reads CASSSMDRPLSNVLTF. In DNA form, the CDR3 reads TGTGCCAGCAGCTCTATGGACAGGCCTCTCTCCAACGTCCTGACTTTC.